The 9 T cell receptor beta chains given below trace back to one sample, sequenced in a study of memory CD8 T cells in hepatitis C reinfection. Repertoires were generated with immunoSEQ multiplex PCR, while TCRdb's copy carries only in-frame clones and drops some. The table lists some 46,000 clones, roughly 87% of them singletons. As to time point: late/post reinfection, 12 to 24 weeks after detection. TCR sequencing was done directly ex vivo on sorted cells, without expansion in vitro. The sample taken for sequencing was naive CD8+ T cells sorted from blood. These receptors were taken from a young man with hepatitis C virus infection.

V and J are TRBV5-4 and TRBJ2-1, with a weak D call TRBD2 (6 bases). Germline lookup yields CDR1 SGHNT and CDR2 YYREEE (reference sequence). V shed 0 bases and J shed 2 bases, with 9 bases lying between them. The CDR3 runs to 15 residues. The CDR3 nucleotides are TGTGCCAGCAGCTTGGACGGACTAACCTACAATGAGCAGTTCTTC. Its protein product is CASSLDGLTYNEQFF.

The chain couples TRBV5-6 to TRBJ2-2, with D perhaps matching TRBD1 (6 bases). Trimming stripped 4 bases from V and 1 base from J, with 11 bases between. The CDR3 is 15 amino acids. Germline V gene lookup returns CDR1 SGHDT and CDR2 YYEEEE. CDR3 in amino acids: CASSAGTLNTGELFF. DNA of the CDR3: TGTGCCAGCAGCGCCGGGACATTGAACACCGGGGAGCTGTTTTTT.

The CDR3 reads CASSLGTGGVEQYF. The CDR3 region has the DNA TGTGCCAGCAGCTTGGGGACAGGGGGCGTCGAGCAGTACTTC. The chain employs TRBV11-2 and TRBJ2-7; 12 nucleotides align to TRBD1. This CDR3 region has 14 residues. CDR1 is SGHAT, CDR2 FQNNGV, per germline. With V trimmed by 3 bases and J by 6 bases, 3 bases remained unmatched.

This sequence joins TRBV11-2 and TRBJ2-3, with TRBD1 matching 7 bases. The V gene's germline CDR1 is SGHAT and CDR2 FQNNGV. The CDR3 runs to 17 residues. J gave up 5 bases and V 5 bases, and 16 bases lay outside the gene matches. The CDR3: CASSDSAQGVPGDTQYF. DNA for the CDR3: TGTGCCAGCAGCGATTCAGCTCAGGGGGTACCGGGAGATACGCAGTATTTT.

The gene calls are TRBV6-5 and TRBJ2-7, with a weak D call TRBD1 (6 bases). The V end lost 6 bases, the J end lost 1 base, and 16 bases lay between the germline ends. The CDR3 has 15 residues. Germline V gene sequence: CDR1 MNHEY, CDR2 SVGAGI. The CDR3 region has the DNA TGTGCCAGCAGCGTTACATGGGGGCCATCCTACGAGCAGTACTTC. As protein: CASSVTWGPSYEQYF.

This CDR3 reads CASSRQGATGELFF. DNA of the CDR3: TGTGCCAGCAGTCGACAGGGGGCCACCGGGGAGCTGTTTTTT. V usage is TRBV6-5 and J usage is TRBJ2-2, with 10 bases that match TRBD1. The germline gives CDR1 MNHEY, CDR2 SVGAGI. V gave up 5 bases and J gave up 4 bases; unmatched junction bases: 1. CDR3 size: 14 residues.

This sequence joins TRBV6-1 and TRBJ1-1; D is uncertain. Trimming removed 7 bases from V and 1 base from J, with 10 bases in between. The CDR3 totals 13 residues. Germline CDR1 MNHNS, CDR2 SASEGT. The CDR3 DNA is TGTGCCAGCAATGTGGCCCCGAACACTGAAGCTTTCTTT. Translating it yields CASNVAPNTEAFF.

This chain connects TRBV7-9 to TRBJ2-1; D not certain. The CDR3 length is 11 residues. The ends were cut back, 2 bases at V and 8 bases at J, with 4 bases in the middle. Germline-derived CDR1 and CDR2 are SEHNR and FQNEAQ (reference sequence). CDR3 protein: CASSLLHEQFF. CDR3 sequence (DNA): TGTGCCAGCAGCTTACTCCATGAGCAGTTCTTC.

The chain recombines TRBV9 with TRBJ2-7, with TRBD1 matching 10 bases. The germline V gene has CDR1 SGDLS and CDR2 YYNGEE. CDR3 length: 15 amino acids. Unmatched junction bases numbered 7, after V lost 4 bases and J lost 3 bases. CDR3 residues: CASSPGTGDGYEQYF. The CDR3 nucleotides are TGTGCCAGCAGCCCCGGGACAGGGGACGGCTACGAGCAGTACTTC.